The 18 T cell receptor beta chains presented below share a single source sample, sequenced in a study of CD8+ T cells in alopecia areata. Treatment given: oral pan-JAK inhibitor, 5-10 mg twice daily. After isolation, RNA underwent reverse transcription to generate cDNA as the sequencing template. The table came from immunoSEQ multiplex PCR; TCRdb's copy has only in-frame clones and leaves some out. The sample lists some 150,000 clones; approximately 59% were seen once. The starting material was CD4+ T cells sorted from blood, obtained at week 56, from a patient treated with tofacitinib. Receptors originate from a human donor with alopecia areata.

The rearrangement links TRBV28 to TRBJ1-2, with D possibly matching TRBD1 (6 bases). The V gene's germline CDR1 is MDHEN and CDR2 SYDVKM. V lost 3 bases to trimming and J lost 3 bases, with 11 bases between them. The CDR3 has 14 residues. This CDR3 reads CASSFPGQYYGYTF. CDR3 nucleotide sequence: TGTGCCAGCAGTTTCCCCGGACAGTACTATGGCTACACCTTC.

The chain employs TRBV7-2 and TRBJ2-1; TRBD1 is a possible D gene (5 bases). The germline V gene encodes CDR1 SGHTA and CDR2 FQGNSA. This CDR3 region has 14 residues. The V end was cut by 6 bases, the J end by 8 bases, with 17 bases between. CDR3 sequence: CASSQGLARDEQFF. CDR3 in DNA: TGTGCCAGCAGTCAGGGTTTAGCCCGCGATGAGCAGTTCTTC.

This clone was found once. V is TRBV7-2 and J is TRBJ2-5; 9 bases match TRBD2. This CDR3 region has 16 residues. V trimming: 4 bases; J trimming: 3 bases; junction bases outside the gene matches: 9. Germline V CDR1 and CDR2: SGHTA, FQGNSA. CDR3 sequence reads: CASSSWASGVKETQYF. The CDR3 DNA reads TGTGCCAGCAGCTCGTGGGCTAGCGGGGTCAAAGAGACCCAGTACTTC.

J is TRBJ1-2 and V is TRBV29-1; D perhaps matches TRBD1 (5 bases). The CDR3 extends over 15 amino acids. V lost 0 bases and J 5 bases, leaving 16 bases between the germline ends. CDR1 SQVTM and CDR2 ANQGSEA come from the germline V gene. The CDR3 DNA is TGCAGCGTTGAAGAAGCGGCAGGGAAGGGGTATGGCTACACCTTC. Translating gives CSVEEAAGKGYGYTF.

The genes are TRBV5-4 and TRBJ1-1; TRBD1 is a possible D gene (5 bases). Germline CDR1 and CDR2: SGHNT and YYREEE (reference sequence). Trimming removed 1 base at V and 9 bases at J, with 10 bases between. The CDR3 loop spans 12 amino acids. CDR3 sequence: CASSLSNRQAFF. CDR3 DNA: TGTGCCAGCAGCTTGAGCAACAGGCAAGCTTTCTTT.

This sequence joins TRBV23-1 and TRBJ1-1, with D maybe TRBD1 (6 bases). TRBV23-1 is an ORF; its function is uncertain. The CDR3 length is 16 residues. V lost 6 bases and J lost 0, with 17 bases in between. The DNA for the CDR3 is TGCGCCAGCAGCCCGACAGGCCGAAAGGTGAACACTGAAGCTTTCTTT. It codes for CASSPTGRKVNTEAFF.

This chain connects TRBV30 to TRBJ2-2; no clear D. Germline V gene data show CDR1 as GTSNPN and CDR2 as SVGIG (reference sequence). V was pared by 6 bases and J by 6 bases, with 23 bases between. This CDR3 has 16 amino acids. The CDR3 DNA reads TGTGCCTGCGGCCGGATAGGTAGTCCGTGGGCCGGGGAGCTGTTTTTT. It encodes CACGRIGSPWAGELFF.

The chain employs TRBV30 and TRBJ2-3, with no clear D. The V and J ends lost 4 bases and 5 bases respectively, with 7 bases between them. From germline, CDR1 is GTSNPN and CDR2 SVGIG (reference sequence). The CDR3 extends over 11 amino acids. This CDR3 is CAWTFIDTQYF. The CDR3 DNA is TGTGCCTGGACCTTTATAGATACGCAGTATTTT.

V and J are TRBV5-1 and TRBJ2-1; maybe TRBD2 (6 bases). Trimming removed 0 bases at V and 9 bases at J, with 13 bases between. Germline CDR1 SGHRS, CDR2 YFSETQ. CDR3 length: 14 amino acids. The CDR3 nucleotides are TGCGCCAGCAGCTTGGGGGACTCATATAGTGAGCAGTTCTTC. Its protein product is CASSLGDSYSEQFF.

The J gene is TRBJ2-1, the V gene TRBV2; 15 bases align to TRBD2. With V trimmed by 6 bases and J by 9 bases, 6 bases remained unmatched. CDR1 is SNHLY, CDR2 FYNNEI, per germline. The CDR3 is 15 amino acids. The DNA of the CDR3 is TGTGCCAGCAGATGGACTAGCGGGGGGGCCCTTGAGCAGTTCTTC. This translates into CASRWTSGGALEQFF. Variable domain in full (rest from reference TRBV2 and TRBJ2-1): EPEVTQTPSHQVTQMGQEVILRCVPISNHLYFYWYRQILGQKVEFLVSFYNNEISEKSEIFDDQFSVERPDGSNFTLKIRSTKLEDSAMYFCASRWTSGGALEQFFGPGTRLTVL.

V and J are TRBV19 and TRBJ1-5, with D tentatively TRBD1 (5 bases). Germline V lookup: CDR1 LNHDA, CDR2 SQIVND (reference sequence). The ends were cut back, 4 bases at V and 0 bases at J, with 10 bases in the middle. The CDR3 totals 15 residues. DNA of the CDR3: TGTGCCAGTAGTAAACAGGCCCGTAGCAATCAGCCCCAGCATTTT. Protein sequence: CASSKQARSNQPQHF.

For the CDR3, the DNA is TGTGCCAGCAGCCGAGGGGGCGCGAGCACTGAAGCTTTCTTT. This codes for CASSRGGASTEAFF. V is TRBV2 and J is TRBJ1-1, with 7 positions matching TRBD1. Germline V CDR1 and CDR2: SNHLY, FYNNEI. This CDR3 has 14 residues. The J segment lost 4 bases and the V segment lost 6 bases, leaving 8 bases of the junction unmatched.

In nucleotides, the CDR3 is TGCGCCAGCAGCTCAGGACAGGGTTCAGCGGAGACCCAGTACTTC. Translating it yields CASSSGQGSAETQYF. The chain is built from TRBV5-1 and TRBJ2-5; 8 bases match TRBD1. Per the germline V gene, CDR1 is SGHRS and CDR2 is YFSETQ. Germline trimming cut 3 bases from V and 5 bases from J; bases unmatched to any gene: 9. The CDR3 length is 15 residues.

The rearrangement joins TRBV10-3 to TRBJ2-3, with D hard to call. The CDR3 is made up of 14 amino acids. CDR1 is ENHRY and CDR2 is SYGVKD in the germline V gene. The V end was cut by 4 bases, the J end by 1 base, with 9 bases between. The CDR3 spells CAISGSAGTDTQYF. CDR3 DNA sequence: TGTGCCATCAGTGGTTCCGCGGGCACAGATACGCAGTATTTT.

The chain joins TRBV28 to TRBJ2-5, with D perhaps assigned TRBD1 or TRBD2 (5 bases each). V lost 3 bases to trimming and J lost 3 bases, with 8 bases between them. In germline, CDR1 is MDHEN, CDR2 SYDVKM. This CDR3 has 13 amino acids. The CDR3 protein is CASSLGVEETQYF. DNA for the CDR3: TGTGCCAGCAGTTTGGGGGTAGAAGAGACCCAGTACTTC.

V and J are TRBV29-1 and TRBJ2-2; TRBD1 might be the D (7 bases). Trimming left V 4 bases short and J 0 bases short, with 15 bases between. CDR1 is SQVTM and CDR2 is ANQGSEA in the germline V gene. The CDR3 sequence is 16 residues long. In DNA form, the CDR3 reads TGCAGCGTTGCGCGTGGAGGGACAGCGAACACCGGGGAGCTGTTTTTT. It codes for CSVARGGTANTGELFF.

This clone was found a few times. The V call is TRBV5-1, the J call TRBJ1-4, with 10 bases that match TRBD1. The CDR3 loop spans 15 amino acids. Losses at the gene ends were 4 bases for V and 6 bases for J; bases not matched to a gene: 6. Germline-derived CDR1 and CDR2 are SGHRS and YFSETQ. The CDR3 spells CASSLSGQGYEKLFF. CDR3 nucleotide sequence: TGCGCCAGCAGCCTGTCGGGACAGGGGTATGAAAAACTGTTTTTT. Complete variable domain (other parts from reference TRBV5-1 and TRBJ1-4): KAGVTQTPRYLIKTRGQQVTLSCSPISGHRSVSWYQQTPGQGLQFLFEYFSETQRNKGNFPGRFSGRQFSNSRSEMNVSTLELGDSALYLCASSLSGQGYEKLFFGSGTQLSVL.

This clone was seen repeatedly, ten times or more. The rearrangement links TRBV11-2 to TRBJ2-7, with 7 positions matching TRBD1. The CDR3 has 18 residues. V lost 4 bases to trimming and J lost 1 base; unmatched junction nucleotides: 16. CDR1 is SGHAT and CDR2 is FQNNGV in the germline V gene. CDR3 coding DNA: TGTGCCAGCAGCTATAATGTGCCCACAGGGGAATATTCCTACGAGCAGTACTTC. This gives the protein CASSYNVPTGEYSYEQYF.